The source of this TCR beta chain is a study of cytomegalovirus exposure and HLA in healthy donors. As regards this clone: Its antigen is unknown.

Regarding the study as a whole: Cytomegalovirus association was listed for 150 or so TCR beta chains.

PCR employed 60 Vbeta and 13 Jbeta primers. Assay: immunoSEQ multiplex PCR; the TCRdb copy retains only in-frame clones and omits some. The data show 89,000 or so clones, over 70% seen once. Trimming removed 3 bases at V and 0 bases at J, with 7 bases between. The CDR3 length is 14 residues. Germline CDR1 LNHDA, CDR2 SQIVND (reference sequence). The source material was PBMCs. The genes are TRBV19 and TRBJ2-3; D ambiguous. The origin of this receptor is a man aged 18 to 30 in good health and CMV-seropositive. The DNA of the CDR3 is TGTGCCAGTAGTATCCAGACTAGCACAGATACGCAGTATTTT. Its protein product is CASSIQTSTDTQYF.